These 11 T cell receptor beta chains came from one sample sequenced in a study of blood T cell repertoires in COVID-19 (dated by TCRdb to the early 2020s). Receptors were amplified or captured by the immunoSEQ multiplex PCR assay. In TCRdb, the immuneACCESS table is reduced to in-frame sequences with V and J assigned. These tables do not hold every clone; where another copy was compared, an unresolved V gene accounts for under half, and the others remain unexplained. The sample table lists a few hundred thousand clones, just over 85% of them with a count of one. The ten largest clonotypes hold more than 1.5% of the sample. Sequenced input: PBMCs or T cells enriched from blood (not recorded which). Source of these receptors: a man in his forties or fifties who had recovered from COVID-19.

V is TRBV5-1 and J is TRBJ1-1; the match to TRBD1 covers 8 bases. Germline CDR1 reads SGHRS; CDR2 reads YFSETQ. J gave up 4 bases and V 4 bases, and 9 bases lay outside the gene matches. CDR3 length equals 15 residues. This CDR3 is CASSLIGQGGTEAFF. The CDR3 DNA follows: TGCGCCAGCAGCCTCATAGGACAGGGCGGCACTGAAGCTTTCTTT.

The rearrangement joins TRBV9 to TRBJ1-4, with TRBD1 identical over 8 bases. Trimming at V came to 5 bases and at J to 0 bases, leaving 12 bases not matched to a gene. The CDR3 is 18 amino acids. Germline V gene data show CDR1 as SGDLS and CDR2 as YYNGEE. As DNA, the CDR3 is TGTGCCAGCAGAAAACAGGGGGGAACCCGACCAACTAATGAAAAACTGTTTTTT. Its protein is CASRKQGGTRPTNEKLFF.

The gene calls are TRBV19 and TRBJ2-1; a weak D match, TRBD1 (6 bases). V was cut by 4 bases and J by 8 bases, with 15 bases left in between. Germline lookup yields CDR1 LNHDA and CDR2 SQIVND (reference sequence). The CDR3 has 14 amino acids. The chain's CDR3 is CASSNGGSPDEQFF. CDR3 DNA: TGTGCCAGTAGTAATGGGGGCTCTCCGGATGAGCAGTTCTTC.

The rearrangement uses TRBV5-1 and TRBJ2-1; the match to TRBD1 covers 10 bases. Germline CDR1 is SGHRS and CDR2 is YFSETQ. There are 17 residues in the CDR3. The V segment lost 4 bases and the J segment 8 bases; nucleotides outside the gene matches: 15. The CDR3 DNA reads TGCGCCAGCAGCCCGCTGTGGGGGACAGGGGCAAGTGATGAGCAGTTCTTC. This encodes CASSPLWGTGASDEQFF.

The CDR3 DNA reads as TGTGCCAGCAGCTCGGACAGGGGCTATGGCTACACCTTC. This codes for CASSSDRGYGYTF. The rearrangement links TRBV11-2 to TRBJ1-2; 9 bases are shared with TRBD1. The V gene end was trimmed by 4 bases and the J gene end by 4 bases; junction bases not matched to a gene: 1. The CDR3 runs to 13 residues. Germline V gene lookup returns CDR1 SGHAT and CDR2 FQNNGV.

The J gene is TRBJ1-1, the V gene TRBV13; 8 bases align to TRBD1. The CDR3 has 14 amino acids. Germline lookup yields CDR1 PRHDT and CDR2 FYEKMQ (reference sequence). V lost 2 bases, J lost 7 bases, and 6 bases stayed unmatched. This CDR3 is CASSLRTGINEAFF. The CDR3 bases are TGTGCCAGCAGCTTACGGACAGGGATAAATGAAGCTTTCTTT.

The chain employs TRBV15 and TRBJ2-7; tentatively, D is TRBD2 (5 bases). The CDR3 has 13 residues. The V and J ends lost 2 bases and 7 bases respectively, with 12 bases between them. Per germline, CDR1 LNHNV and CDR2 YYDKDF (reference sequence). The CDR3 nucleotides are TGTGCCACCAGCAGATCCCGGACGGGAGAGCAGTACTTC. Translating gives CATSRSRTGEQYF.

The genes are TRBV28 and TRBJ2-3, with D unclear. With 6 bases removed from V and 2 bases from J, the gap between germline ends came to 9 bases. Germline V lookup: CDR1 MDHEN, CDR2 SYDVKM. CDR3 length: 13 residues. The DNA for the CDR3 is TGTGCCAGCAGCTGGAGCTCCACAGATACGCAGTATTTT. Amino acid sequence: CASSWSSTDTQYF. The full variable domain, its missing parts supplied by reference TRBV28 and TRBJ2-3, is DVKVTQSSRYLVKRTGEKVFLECVQDMDHENMFWYRQDPGLGLRLIYFSYDVKMKEKGDIPEGYSVSREKKERFSLILESASTNQTSMYLCASSWSSTDTQYFGPGTRLTVL.

The sample holds a few counts of this clone. A read error may account for a junction end that differs from germline. The V and J genes are TRBV2 and TRBJ2-7; D is possibly TRBD2 (6 bases). Germline assignment: CDR1 SNHLY and CDR2 FYNNEI. This CDR3 contains 13 residues. The CDR3 region has the DNA TGTGCCAGCAGTCCCGCCGGGCTAGCGCCTTTATTCTTC. Protein sequence: CASSPAGLAPLFF. Looking up the rest from reference TRBV2 and TRBJ2-7 gives the full variable domain: EPEVTQTPSHQVTQMGQEVILRCVPISNHLYFYWYRQILGQKVEFLVSFYNNEISEKSEIFDDQFSVERPDGSNFTLKIRSTKLEDSAMYFCASSPAGLAPLFFGPGTRLTVT.

This clone was seen a single time. The CDR3, as DNA: TGTGCCAGTAGTATTGGAGGGGGCCTCTACGAGCAGTACTTC. It codes for CASSIGGGLYEQYF. V usage is TRBV19 and J usage is TRBJ2-7, with D possibly matching TRBD1 (7 bases). The germline V gene encodes CDR1 LNHDA and CDR2 SQIVND (reference sequence). The CDR3 length is 14 residues. Trimming removed 3 bases from V and 3 bases from J, with 12 bases in between.

The chain links TRBV19 to TRBJ1-6; a weak D match, TRBD1 (5 bases). The CDR3 runs to 14 residues. The ends were cut back, 3 bases at V and 7 bases at J, with 10 bases in the middle. Per germline, CDR1 LNHDA and CDR2 SQIVND (reference sequence). CDR3 sequence (DNA): TGTGCCAGTAGTATCGGGGGAGACAATTCACCCCTCCACTTT. Protein: CASSIGGDNSPLHF.